The 12 T cell receptor beta chains below come from one sample, sequenced in a study of regulatory T cells in long-lasting Graves disease. Library construction for TCR beta used iRepertoire HTBI primers and Arm-PCR of CDR3 regions. TCRdb recomputed calls from the multiplex PCR reads with MiXCR, one row per CDR3 protein. This sample has about 620,000 distinct CDR3 sequences; approximately 15% occur once, and the top ten carry 15% to 20%. This sample's time point: newly diagnosed GD, antithyroid drugs for less than 3 months. There was RNA extracted from PBMCs, and the TCR library was made from it. These data were likewise used in another study, on T cells in Graves' hyperthyroidism and ophthalmopathy.

Sample: peripheral blood mononuclear cells (PBMCs), taken at new diagnosis, from a patient treated with antithyroid drugs. These receptors came from a woman under 40 with Graves disease.

The genes are TRBV3-1 and TRBJ2-3; TRBD1 might be the D (5 bases). The CDR3 is made up of 14 amino acids. From germline, CDR1 is LGHDT and CDR2 YNNKEL (reference sequence). V lost 4 bases, J lost 2 bases, and 10 bases lay in between. The CDR3 region is CASSPRQYTDTQYF. DNA for the CDR3: TGTGCCAGCAGCCCCAGACAGTACACAGATACGCAGTATTTT.

The table lists this clonotype with many counts. The rearrangement links TRBV6-1 to TRBJ2-1; TRBD1 matches 11 bases. This CDR3 region has 17 residues. The germline gives CDR1 MNHNS, CDR2 SASEGT. Unmatched junction bases numbered 14, after V lost 6 bases and J lost 7 bases. The CDR3: CASRTIGTGGLLNEQFF. The CDR3 DNA reads TGTGCCAGCAGGACGATAGGGACAGGGGGACTTCTGAATGAGCAGTTCTTC.

This clonotype was found many times. V gene TRBV10-3 combines with J gene TRBJ2-5, with 9 bases matching TRBD2. This CDR3 has 14 residues. Germline V CDR1 and CDR2: ENHRY, SYGVKD. Trimming at V came to 4 bases and at J to 5 bases, leaving 5 bases not matched to a gene. CDR3 in amino acids: CAISVAGGPETQYF. The CDR3 nucleotides are TGTGCCATCAGTGTGGCGGGAGGGCCGGAGACCCAGTACTTC.

In the case of this clonotype: A much more abundant neighbour one base away suggests this may be a read error. In DNA form, the CDR3 reads TGTGCCAGCACCGTGGGCAGGCCGGGGTACGAGCAGTACTTC. Translated: CASTVGRPGYEQYF. This sequence joins TRBV28 and TRBJ2-7; D is possibly TRBD2 (5 bases). Per germline, CDR1 MDHEN and CDR2 SYDVKM. The length of the CDR3 is 14 residues. Between the trimmed V and J ends, which lost 7 bases and 4 bases, there was a span of 17 bases. The entire variable domain, with the rest obtained from reference TRBV28 and TRBJ2-7, is as follows: DVKVTQSSRYLVKRTGEKVFLECVQDMDHENMFWYRQDPGLGLRLIYFSYDVKMKEKGDIPEGYSVSREKKERFSLILESASTNQTSMYLCASTVGRPGYEQYFGPGTRLTVT.

This clonotype occurred a few times. This sequence joins TRBV6-2 or TRBV6-3 and TRBJ2-1; 9 bases are a match to TRBD2. The CDR3 is 17 amino acids. The germline gives CDR1 MNHEY, CDR2 SVGEGT. Germline trimming cut 0 bases from V and 2 bases from J; bases unmatched to any gene: 5. The CDR3 nucleotides are TGTGCCAGCAGTTACTCGAGGGTAGCGGGGGCCTACAATGAGCAGTTCTTC. Amino acids: CASSYSRVAGAYNEQFF.

The V gene is TRBV30, the J gene TRBJ1-1; D uncertain. There are 11 residues in the CDR3. The V gene lost 5 bases and the J gene lost 7 bases, with 11 bases spanning the gap. Germline CDR1 GTSNPN, CDR2 SVGIG (reference sequence). Written as DNA, the CDR3 is TGTGCCTGGGCGAGCAGGAATGAAGCTTTCTTT. Amino acid sequence: CAWASRNEAFF.

This clonotype was seen at least ten times. The V and J genes are TRBV7-9 and TRBJ2-7; D uncertain. V lost 1 base to trimming and J lost 3 bases, with 13 bases between them. The germline V gene encodes CDR1 SEHNR and CDR2 FQNEAQ (reference sequence). This CDR3 is 15 amino acids long. The CDR3 reads CASSLVEKPFYEQYF. The CDR3 coding sequence is TGTGCCAGCAGCTTAGTTGAGAAGCCCTTCTACGAGCAGTACTTC.

The genes are TRBV6-4 and TRBJ2-7; no reliable D call. CDR1 and CDR2 (germline): MRHNA, SNTAGT. The CDR3 runs 14 residues. The V gene lost 3 bases and the J gene lost 1 base, with 10 bases spanning the gap. DNA of the CDR3: TGTGCCAGCAGTGAAACGCCCACATCCTACGAGCAGTACTTC. It yields the protein CASSETPTSYEQYF.

The rearrangement uses TRBV6-5 and TRBJ1-3, with a possible D match to TRBD1 (5 bases). Germline CDR1 and CDR2: MNHEY and SVGAGI. CDR3 length: 17 residues. V was trimmed by 2 bases and J by 0 bases, leaving 14 bases between them. This chain's CDR3 is CASSYEGRGSSGNTIYF. CDR3 coding DNA: TGTGCCAGCAGTTACGAGGGAAGGGGCAGCTCTGGAAACACCATATATTTT.

The sample holds a few counts of this clonotype. As DNA, the CDR3 is TGCAGTGCTAGAGATCCTATAGAGACCCAGTACTTC. It codes for CSARDPIETQYF. This rearrangement joins TRBV20-1 to TRBJ2-5; D gene ambiguous. Germline CDR1 and CDR2: DFQATT and SNEGSKA (reference sequence). There are 12 residues in the CDR3. V lost 0 bases and J lost 4, with 6 bases in between.

This clonotype was seen only a few times. This chain joins TRBV19 and TRBJ2-2; 8 bases line up with TRBD2. V lost 6 bases, J lost 6 bases, and 6 bases stayed unmatched. Germline V gene sequence: CDR1 LNHDA, CDR2 SQIVND (reference sequence). The CDR3 is made up of 14 amino acids. CDR3 in DNA: TGTGCCAGTAGAACACCCGGGAGGGCCGGGGAGCTGTTTTTT. Translating gives CASRTPGRAGELFF.

This clonotype showed up many times. This rearrangement joins TRBV20-1 to TRBJ1-5; D is perhaps TRBD1 (5 bases). The V gene's germline CDR1 is DFQATT and CDR2 SNEGSKA (reference sequence). CDR3 size: 15 residues. Trimming took 0 bases from V and 2 from J, leaving 11 bases between them. CDR3 in DNA: TGCAGTGCTAGAGATCCACGCAGGGGCAATCAGCCCCAGCATTTT. It codes for CSARDPRRGNQPQHF.